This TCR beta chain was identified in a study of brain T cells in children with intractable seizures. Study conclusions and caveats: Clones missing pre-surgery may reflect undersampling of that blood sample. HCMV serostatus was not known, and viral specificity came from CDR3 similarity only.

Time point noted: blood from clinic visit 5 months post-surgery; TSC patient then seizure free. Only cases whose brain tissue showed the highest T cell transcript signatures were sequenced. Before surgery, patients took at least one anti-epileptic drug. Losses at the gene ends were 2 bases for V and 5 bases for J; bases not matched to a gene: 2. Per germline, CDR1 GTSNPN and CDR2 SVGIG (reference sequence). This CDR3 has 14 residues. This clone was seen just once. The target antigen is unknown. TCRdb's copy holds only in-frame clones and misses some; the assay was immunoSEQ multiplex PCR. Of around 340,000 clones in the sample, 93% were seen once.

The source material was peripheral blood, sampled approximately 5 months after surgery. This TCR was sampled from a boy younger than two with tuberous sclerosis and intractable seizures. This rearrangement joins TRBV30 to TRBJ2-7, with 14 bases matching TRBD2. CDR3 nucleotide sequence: TGTGCCTGGAGTTCGGGACTAGCGGGAGACGAGCAGTACTTC. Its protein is CAWSSGLAGDEQYF.